The 21 T cell receptor beta chains reported below all come from one sample, sequenced in a study of blood T cell repertoires in COVID-19. Here immunoSEQ multiplex PCR was the method, and the copy in TCRdb shows in-frame clones only, minus some. The sample holds more than 100,000 clones, about 86% seen once. The material sequenced was PBMCs or T cells enriched from blood (not recorded which). The receptor source for this set is a man in his forties with acute COVID-19.

The gene calls are TRBV28 and TRBJ2-5; TRBD2 agrees at 16 bases. This CDR3 contains 16 residues. Germline V CDR1 and CDR2: MDHEN, SYDVKM. V was clipped by 7 bases and J by 5 bases; unmatched bases: 7. The DNA of the CDR3 is TGTGCCAGCATTCCCGGGACTAGCGGGGGGGCGGAGACCCAGTACTTC. Its protein is CASIPGTSGGAETQYF.

CDR3 DNA: TGTGCCAGCCTAGCGGGGGGGCCTGTAGATACGCAGTATTTT. Its protein is CASLAGGPVDTQYF. The V call is TRBV2, the J call TRBJ2-3; 12 bases align to TRBD2. The V gene end was trimmed by 8 bases and the J gene end by 5 bases; junction bases not matched to a gene: 5. The CDR3 totals 14 residues. Germline V lookup: CDR1 SNHLY, CDR2 FYNNEI.

The chain joins TRBV27 to TRBJ1-2; perhaps TRBD1 as D (6 bases). Germline V gene sequence: CDR1 MNHEY, CDR2 SMNVEV (reference sequence). This CDR3 is 14 amino acids long. Trimming stripped 4 bases from V and 3 bases from J, with 12 bases between. CDR3 sequence (DNA): TGTGCCAGCAGTTCCCAACAGGGCCACTATGGCTACACCTTC. This translates into CASSSQQGHYGYTF.

This clone showed up just a few times. The J gene is TRBJ2-2, the V gene TRBV10-1; a possible D gene is TRBD2 (5 bases). Germline lookup yields CDR1 WNHNN and CDR2 SYGVQD (reference sequence). The CDR3 length is 13 residues. Trimming stripped 7 bases from V and 5 bases from J, with 11 bases between. CDR3 sequence reads: CASNDYRTGELFF. In DNA form, the CDR3 reads TGCGCCAGCAATGACTATCGGACCGGGGAGCTGTTTTTT.

The chain carries TRBV19 and TRBJ2-3; no clear D. There are 13 residues in the CDR3. Trimming pared 0 bases from V and 2 bases from J, leaving 3 bases between. Germline V CDR1 and CDR2: LNHDA, SQIVND (reference sequence). CDR3 protein: CASSIEHTDTQYF. The CDR3 DNA follows: TGTGCCAGTAGTATAGAACACACAGATACGCAGTATTTT.

J is TRBJ1-1 and V is TRBV6-2 or TRBV6-3, with D possibly being TRBD1 (5 bases). The V end was cut by 0 bases, the J end by 4 bases, with 9 bases between. Germline values: CDR1 MNHEY, CDR2 SVGEGT. The CDR3 spans 14 residues. CDR3 sequence: CASSYSSGGTEAFF. In nucleotides, the CDR3 is TGTGCCAGCAGTTACTCGAGCGGGGGCACTGAAGCTTTCTTT.

CDR3 amino acids: CASSQDRTGTSTGELFF. In nucleotides, the CDR3 is TGTGCCAGCAGCCAAGATCGTACTGGGACTTCAACCGGGGAGCTGTTTTTT. The chain combines TRBV3-1 (or the pseudogene TRBV3-2) with TRBJ2-2, with D maybe TRBD2 (6 bases). CDR1 and CDR2 (germline): LGHDT, YNNKEL (reference sequence). The ends were cut back, 0 bases at V and 5 bases at J, with 16 bases in the middle. The CDR3 is made up of 17 amino acids.

This clone was observed once. J is TRBJ2-7 and V is TRBV7-2, with TRBD2 as a possible D gene (5 bases). Germline lookup yields CDR1 SGHTA and CDR2 FQGNSA. The CDR3 covers 15 residues. V was trimmed by 5 bases and J by 1 base, leaving 15 bases between them. CDR3 sequence: CASSPQTGWSYEQYF. The CDR3 DNA reads TGTGCCAGCAGCCCTCAGACGGGATGGTCCTACGAGCAGTACTTC. The whole variable domain, remainder taken from reference TRBV7-2 and TRBJ2-7, is GAGVSQSPSNKVTEKGKDVELRCDPISGHTALYWYRQSLGQGLEFLIYFQGNSAPDKSGLPSDRFSAERTGGSVSTLTIQRTQQEDSAVYLCASSPQTGWSYEQYFGPGTRLTVT.

This sequence joins TRBV30 and TRBJ2-3; the D gene is possibly TRBD2 (7 bases). This CDR3 has 10 residues. Germline-derived CDR1 and CDR2 are GTSNPN and SVGIG (reference sequence). The DNA of the CDR3 is TGTGGCGGGGGCCAAGATACGCAGTATTTT. Translated: CGGGQDTQYF.

The chain's CDR3 is CASSKGPSGRADYEQYF. DNA of the CDR3: TGTGCCAGCAGCAAAGGGCCTAGCGGGAGGGCCGACTACGAGCAGTACTTC. The J gene is TRBJ2-7, the V gene TRBV21-1; the table calls TRBD2, which could not be checked here. TRBV21-1 is given as a pseudogene. The CDR3 contains 17 residues.

The chain combines TRBV27 with TRBJ1-5, with 7 bases aligning to TRBD1. The germline gives CDR1 MNHEY, CDR2 SMNVEV (reference sequence). V shed 4 bases and J 7 bases; nucleotides not matched to a gene: 10. This CDR3 is 15 amino acids long. CDR3 DNA: TGTGCCAGCAGTTCCCAACAGGGGTTCAAGCAGCCCCAGCATTTT. It is translated as CASSSQQGFKQPQHF.

This clone showed up just a few times. This chain joins TRBV28 and TRBJ1-6; 7 positions agree with TRBD1. The CDR3 length is 15 residues. The germline CDR1 and CDR2 sequences are MDHEN and SYDVKM. The trim removed 6 bases at V and 4 bases at J, leaving 6 bases unmatched. The DNA of the CDR3 is TGTGCCAGCAGACCCGGGACAGAGTATAATTCACCCCTCCACTTT. This codes for CASRPGTEYNSPLHF.

The rearrangement joins TRBV6-1 to TRBJ1-5; 9 bases line up with TRBD1. Germline lookup yields CDR1 MNHNS and CDR2 SASEGT. This CDR3 has 15 residues. V lost 3 bases to trimming and J lost 7 bases; unmatched junction nucleotides: 7. This CDR3 is CASSDPGQGVQPQHF. CDR3 DNA sequence: TGTGCCAGCAGTGATCCGGGACAGGGTGTACAGCCCCAGCATTTT.

The chain is built from TRBV7-9 and TRBJ2-5, with 12 bases matching TRBD2. Germline V CDR1 and CDR2: SEHNR, FQNEAQ (reference sequence). J was trimmed by 4 bases and V by 3 bases; bases with no gene match: 6. CDR3 size: 16 residues. The CDR3 coding sequence is TGTGCCAGCAGCTTCGCTAGCGGGGGGGCTGGAGAGACCCAGTACTTC. As protein: CASSFASGGAGETQYF.

This sequence joins TRBV18 and TRBJ1-4; TRBD1 matches 8 bases. This CDR3 region has 15 residues. Unmatched junction bases numbered 6, after V lost 4 bases and J lost 5 bases. Germline CDR1 KGHSH, CDR2 LQKENI. The CDR3 sequence is CASSLQGVPNEKLFF. As DNA, the CDR3 is TGTGCCAGCTCACTACAGGGGGTGCCCAATGAAAAACTGTTTTTT.

The chain joins TRBV30 to TRBJ1-1, with 9 bases identical to TRBD1. The CDR3 is made up of 12 amino acids. Losses at the gene ends were 3 bases for V and 6 bases for J; bases not matched to a gene: 2. Looked up from germline, CDR1 is GTSNPN and CDR2 is SVGIG (reference sequence). The DNA of the CDR3 is TGTGCCTGGAGCCGGACAGGGGCTGAAGCTTTCTTT. Translation: CAWSRTGAEAFF.

This rearrangement joins TRBV19 to TRBJ1-2, with 8 bases matching TRBD1. The CDR3 runs 14 residues. The germline CDR1 and CDR2 sequences are LNHDA and SQIVND (reference sequence). Trimming removed 5 bases from V and 7 bases from J; junction bases left unmatched: 9. CDR3 nucleotide sequence: TGTGCCAGTAGTCCCGGACAGGGAGGAAGTGGCTACACCTTC. This codes for CASSPGQGGSGYTF.

The rearrangement uses TRBV30 and TRBJ1-2; D is undetermined. The CDR3 is 15 residues long. Trimming pared 0 bases from V and 6 bases from J, leaving 17 bases between. Germline-derived CDR1 and CDR2 are GTSNPN and SVGIG (reference sequence). CDR3 sequence (DNA): TGTGCCTGGAGTGTCCGCCCGGGAAGCTTGGATGGCTACACCTTC. Amino acid sequence: CAWSVRPGSLDGYTF.

This clone was seen just once. This chain joins TRBV27 and TRBJ2-2, with 8 bases lining up with TRBD2. With V trimmed by 9 bases and J by 1 base, 10 bases remained unmatched. CDR3 length: 16 amino acids. CDR1 is MNHEY and CDR2 is SMNVEV in the germline V gene (reference sequence). CDR3 residues: CASSGGGTWNTGELFF. The CDR3 coding sequence is TGTGCCAGTTCCGGCGGGGGGACGTGGAACACCGGGGAGCTGTTTTTT.

The chain recombines TRBV7-3 with TRBJ2-3; 8 nucleotides align to TRBD2. Trimming cost V 2 bases and J 2 bases; bases outside gene matches: 6. From germline, CDR1 is SGHTA and CDR2 FQGTGA. The CDR3 consists of 16 residues. CDR3 in DNA: TGTGCCAGCAGCTTAGCGGGGGGCCTGAACACAGATACGCAGTATTTT. It translates to CASSLAGGLNTDTQYF.

This chain links TRBV28 with TRBJ1-3; TRBD1 might be the D (6 bases). This CDR3 has 14 residues. Germline V CDR1 and CDR2: MDHEN, SYDVKM. V dropped 9 bases and J dropped 0 bases, with 12 bases sitting between them. CDR3 protein: CASLDRSSGNTIYF. The CDR3 region has the DNA TGTGCCAGTCTAGACAGGAGCTCTGGAAACACCATATATTTT.